The sample holds many counts of the clone carrying this TCR beta chain. Its antigen is currently unknown. The CDR3 extends over 16 amino acids. CDR1 and CDR2 (germline): MNHEY, SVGAGI. V lost 6 bases to trimming and J lost 6 bases, with 21 bases between them. These data belong to a study of breast tumors, draining lymph nodes, adjacent tissues. Samples came from axillary lymph nodes draining the breast cancer. TCRdb called the multiplex PCR reads again in MiXCR, with one record for every CDR3 protein. The sample yields approximately 150,000 distinct CDR3 sequences, 30% to 40% seen once. Whole-study results and caveats: Data fit most tumor T cells coming from lymph node, expanding in tumor.

The receptor's source is a female donor with breast cancer. Some clones in this sample may be carry-over from other donors' samples. Sequenced sample: axillary lymph node tissue. The chain joins TRBV6-5 to TRBJ2-1; a weak D match, TRBD1 (6 bases). CDR3 DNA: TGTGCCAGCAGGCTCGCCTTGGGGGCCCGTGGCAATGAGCAGTTCTTC. This sequence encodes CASRLALGARGNEQFF.